This T cell receptor beta chain stems from a study of graft-versus-host responses after intestinal transplantation. Profiling relied on immunoSEQ multiplex PCR, and the TCRdb table lists in-frame clones only, not all of them. This sample yields about 70,000 clones, of which 94% are seen a single time; around 0.5% belongs to the top ten. With regard to this clone: Its antigen is unknown. Other DNA sequences in the same sample also yield this CDR3.

CDR1 and CDR2 from the germline V gene are MGHRA and YSYEKL. Deletions cut 1 base from V and 0 bases from J, with 4 bases between. The CDR3 is 13 amino acids. The receptor was isolated from a human donor who received an intestinal transplant. This sequence joins TRBV4-1 and TRBJ2-7; no reliable D call. This specimen consisted of unstimulated CD8+ T cells sorted from spleen or lymph node cells, obtained before intestinal transplant. CDR3 nucleotide sequence: TGCGCCAGCAGCCAAGCGGACTCCTACGAGCAGTACTTC. Translation: CASSQADSYEQYF.